The 10 T cell receptor beta chains given below trace back to one sample, sequenced in a study of cytomegalovirus exposure and HLA in healthy donors (dated by TCRdb to 2015 to 2018). The method was the immunoSEQ multiplex PCR assay. A mixture of 60 forward primers for TCR Vbeta segments and 13 reverse primers for TCR Jbeta segments was used in the multiplex PCR. TCRdb retrieved this table from immuneACCESS and kept in-frame rearrangements only. Not all clones are present; in checked studies, unresolved V genes account for under half, and no reason is known for the remainder. A total of 58,000 or so clones appear in this sample, about 72% of them only once. The ten largest clones represent more than 20% of the sample. The sample comprised PBMCs. Receptors were obtained from a man aged 50 to 59 in good health and CMV-seropositive.

The V and J genes are TRBV4-1 and TRBJ2-5, with 7 bases fitting TRBD1. Germline lookup yields CDR1 MGHRA and CDR2 YSYEKL. The CDR3 covers 14 residues. The trim removed 4 bases at V and 5 bases at J, leaving 7 bases unmatched. The CDR3 sequence is CASSPRQGVETQYF. The DNA of the CDR3 is TGCGCCAGCAGCCCACGACAGGGAGTGGAGACCCAGTACTTC.

The J gene is TRBJ2-2, the V gene TRBV29-1, with a tentative D call TRBD1 (6 bases). The V end lost 6 bases, the J end lost 3 bases, and 17 bases lay between the germline ends. CDR1 is SQVTM, CDR2 ANQGSEA, per germline. This CDR3 spans 15 amino acids. CDR3 amino acids: CSVASGQIHTGELFF. CDR3 in DNA: TGCAGCGTGGCATCCGGACAGATTCACACCGGGGAGCTGTTTTTT.

The J gene is TRBJ1-1, the V gene TRBV2; 7 nucleotides line up with TRBD1. The CDR3 spans 13 residues. The germline V gene has CDR1 SNHLY and CDR2 FYNNEI. V lost 4 bases and J lost 7; bases outside the gene matches: 6. CDR3 DNA: TGTGCCAGCAGTGCAGGACAGGCGGGTGAAGCTTTCTTT. Translating it yields CASSAGQAGEAFF. The complete variable domain, with remaining parts taken from reference TRBV2 and TRBJ1-1, reads EPEVTQTPSHQVTQMGQEVILRCVPISNHLYFYWYRQILGQKVEFLVSFYNNEISEKSEIFDDQFSVERPDGSNFTLKIRSTKLEDSAMYFCASSAGQAGEAFFGQGTRLTVV.

This chain uses TRBV13 with TRBJ2-3; TRBD2 matches at 12 bases. The germline V gene encodes CDR1 PRHDT and CDR2 FYEKMQ (reference sequence). The ends lost 7 bases at V and 5 bases at J; junction bases unmatched: 10. This CDR3 region has 16 residues. The CDR3 DNA follows: TGTGCCAGCAACCCCCTAGCGGGGGGGCGTGGAGATACGCAGTATTTT. Translating it yields CASNPLAGGRGDTQYF.

The chain joins TRBV5-1 to TRBJ2-6; perhaps TRBD1 as D (5 bases). V dropped 9 bases and J dropped 0 bases, with 16 bases sitting between them. Germline values: CDR1 SGHRS, CDR2 YFSETQ. The CDR3 consists of 16 residues. The CDR3: CATPPRGSSGANVLTF. Here the CDR3 DNA reads TGCGCCACCCCTCCAAGGGGCAGCTCTGGGGCCAACGTCCTGACTTTC.

J is TRBJ1-5 and V is TRBV18; 9 bases line up with TRBD1. CDR3 length equals 18 residues. Losses at the gene ends were 1 base for V and 5 bases for J; bases not matched to a gene: 12. Germline values: CDR1 KGHSH, CDR2 LQKENI. DNA for the CDR3: TGTGCCAGCTCACCACGGACAAGGGGACAGGGTTCCGATCAGCCCCAGCATTTT. It is translated as CASSPRTRGQGSDQPQHF.

CDR3 DNA sequence: TGTGCCAGCAGCTTGGCGCACAGGGATCTAGCCAAAAACATTCAGTACTTC. Translating gives CASSLAHRDLAKNIQYF. The gene calls are TRBV5-6 and TRBJ2-4, with D possibly matching TRBD1 (6 bases). CDR1 is SGHDT, CDR2 YYEEEE, per germline. The CDR3 runs 17 residues. The V end was cut by 0 bases, the J end by 0 bases, with 13 bases between.

The chain joins TRBV28 to TRBJ1-1; D is unresolved. The CDR3 contains 14 residues. V was shortened by 3 bases and J by 5 bases, with 13 bases between the two germline ends. From germline, CDR1 is MDHEN and CDR2 SYDVKM. The CDR3 nucleotides read TGTGCCAGCAGTTTGGCGGGAAGCTTGACTGAAGCTTTCTTT. It yields the protein CASSLAGSLTEAFF.

This clone was detected a few times. V is TRBV5-5 and J is TRBJ2-1; the match to TRBD2 covers 9 bases. V shed 0 bases, J shed 3 bases, and the junction held 1 base outside the gene matches. Germline CDR1 SGHKS, CDR2 YYEKEE (reference sequence). The CDR3 extends over 15 amino acids. The CDR3 nucleotides are TGTGCCAGCAGCTTGGGCGGGGGGGTCTACAATGAGCAGTTCTTC. It is translated as CASSLGGGVYNEQFF.

CDR3 sequence reads: CSVDKRTAYNEQFF. CDR3 DNA sequence: TGCAGCGTCGATAAAAGGACAGCCTACAATGAGCAGTTCTTC. This chain uses TRBV29-1 with TRBJ2-1; D may be TRBD1 (6 bases). Germline-derived CDR1 and CDR2 are SQVTM and ANQGSEA. V was trimmed by 6 bases and J by 2 bases, leaving 14 bases between them. This CDR3 is built from 14 residues.